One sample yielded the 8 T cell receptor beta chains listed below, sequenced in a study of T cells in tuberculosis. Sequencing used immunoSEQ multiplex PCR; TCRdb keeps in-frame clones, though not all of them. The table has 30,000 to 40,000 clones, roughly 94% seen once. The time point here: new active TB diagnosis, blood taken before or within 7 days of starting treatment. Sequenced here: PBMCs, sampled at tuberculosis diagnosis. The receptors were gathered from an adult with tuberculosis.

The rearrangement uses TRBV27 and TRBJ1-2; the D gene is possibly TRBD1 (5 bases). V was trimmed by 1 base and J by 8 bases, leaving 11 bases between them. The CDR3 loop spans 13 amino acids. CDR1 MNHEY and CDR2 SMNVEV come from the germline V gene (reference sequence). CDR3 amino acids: CASSLWGAGGYTF. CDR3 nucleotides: TGTGCCAGCAGTTTATGGGGCGCGGGGGGCTACACCTTC.

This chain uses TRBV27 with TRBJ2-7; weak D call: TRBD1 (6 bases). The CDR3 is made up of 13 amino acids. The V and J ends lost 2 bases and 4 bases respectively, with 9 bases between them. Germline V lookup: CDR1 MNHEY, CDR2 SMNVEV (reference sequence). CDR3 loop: CASSLGGPYEQYF. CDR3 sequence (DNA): TGTGCCAGCAGTTTAGGGGGCCCGTACGAGCAGTACTTC.

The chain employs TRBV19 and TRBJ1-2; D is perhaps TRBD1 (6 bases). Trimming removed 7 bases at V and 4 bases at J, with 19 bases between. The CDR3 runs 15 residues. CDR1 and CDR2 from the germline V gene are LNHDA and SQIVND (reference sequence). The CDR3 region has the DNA TGTGCCAGTACCCTAGGGGGAAAGGGAAGCTATGGCTACACCTTC. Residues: CASTLGGKGSYGYTF.

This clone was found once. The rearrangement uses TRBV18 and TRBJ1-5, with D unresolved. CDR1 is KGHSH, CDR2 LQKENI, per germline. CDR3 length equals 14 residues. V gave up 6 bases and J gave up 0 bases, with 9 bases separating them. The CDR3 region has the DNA TGTGCCAGCTCTGGCAGCGATAGCAATCAGCCCCAGCATTTT. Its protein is CASSGSDSNQPQHF.

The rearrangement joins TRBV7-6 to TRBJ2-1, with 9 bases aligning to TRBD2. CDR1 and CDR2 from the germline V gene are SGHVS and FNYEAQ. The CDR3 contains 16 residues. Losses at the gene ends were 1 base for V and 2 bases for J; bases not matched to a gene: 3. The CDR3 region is CASSLGRGGAYNEQFF. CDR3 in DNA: TGTGCCAGCAGCTTAGGACGCGGGGGGGCCTACAATGAGCAGTTCTTC.

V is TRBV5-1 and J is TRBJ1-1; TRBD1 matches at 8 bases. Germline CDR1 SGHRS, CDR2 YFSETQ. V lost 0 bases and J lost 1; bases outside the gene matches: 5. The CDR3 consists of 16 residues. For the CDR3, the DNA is TGCGCCAGCAGCTTGGGGGGGACAGGTTGGAACACTGAAGCTTTCTTT. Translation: CASSLGGTGWNTEAFF.

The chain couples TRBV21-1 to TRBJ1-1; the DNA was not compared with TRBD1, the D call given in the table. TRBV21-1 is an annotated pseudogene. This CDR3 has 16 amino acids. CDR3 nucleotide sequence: TGTGCCAGCAGCAAAGTGTTGACAATTGCCTACACTGAAGCTTTCTTT. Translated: CASSKVLTIAYTEAFF.

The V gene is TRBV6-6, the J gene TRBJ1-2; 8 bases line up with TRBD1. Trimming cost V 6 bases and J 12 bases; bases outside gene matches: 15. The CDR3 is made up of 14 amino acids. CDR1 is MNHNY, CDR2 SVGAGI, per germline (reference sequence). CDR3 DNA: TGTGCCAGCAGATCGCCGGGACAGGATACGTTAGACACCTTC. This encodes CASRSPGQDTLDTF.